This T cell receptor (beta chain) was identified during a study of blood T cell repertoires in COVID-19. Study overall: Specimens from acute and convalescent COVID-19 originated in the United States, Italy and Spain.

Germline CDR1 and CDR2: SGDLS and YYNGEE. V shed 3 bases, J shed 2 bases, and the junction held 5 bases outside the gene matches. The CDR3 runs to 14 residues. TCRdb's table, derived via immunoSEQ multiplex PCR, lists solely in-frame clones and lacks some. The table includes some 80,000 clones, about 78% detected once. This clone has just a few counts. The material sequenced was peripheral blood. This clonotype originated in a man aged 55-75 years with COVID-19, enrolled during active disease. The V gene is TRBV9, the J gene TRBJ2-7; 7 bases line up with TRBD1. The CDR3 nucleotides read TGTGCCAGCAGCGGCCCGGGGACAGCCTACGAGCAGTACTTC. Its protein product is CASSGPGTAYEQYF.